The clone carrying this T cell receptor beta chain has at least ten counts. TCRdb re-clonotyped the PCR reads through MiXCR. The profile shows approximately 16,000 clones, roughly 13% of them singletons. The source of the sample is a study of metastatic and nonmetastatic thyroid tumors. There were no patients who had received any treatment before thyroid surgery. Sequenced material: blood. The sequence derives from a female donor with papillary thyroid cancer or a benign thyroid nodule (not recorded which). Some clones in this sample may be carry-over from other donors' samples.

The CDR3 protein is CASSPPGQSSYEQYF. The CDR3, as DNA: TGTGCCAGCAGCCCTCCGGGACAGAGCTCCTACGAGCAGTACTTC. This rearrangement joins TRBV7-4 to TRBJ2-7; the match to TRBD1 covers 7 bases. The trim removed 5 bases at V and 0 bases at J, leaving 7 bases unmatched. The CDR3 has 15 residues. Germline V gene lookup returns CDR1 SGHVT and CDR2 SQSDAQ.